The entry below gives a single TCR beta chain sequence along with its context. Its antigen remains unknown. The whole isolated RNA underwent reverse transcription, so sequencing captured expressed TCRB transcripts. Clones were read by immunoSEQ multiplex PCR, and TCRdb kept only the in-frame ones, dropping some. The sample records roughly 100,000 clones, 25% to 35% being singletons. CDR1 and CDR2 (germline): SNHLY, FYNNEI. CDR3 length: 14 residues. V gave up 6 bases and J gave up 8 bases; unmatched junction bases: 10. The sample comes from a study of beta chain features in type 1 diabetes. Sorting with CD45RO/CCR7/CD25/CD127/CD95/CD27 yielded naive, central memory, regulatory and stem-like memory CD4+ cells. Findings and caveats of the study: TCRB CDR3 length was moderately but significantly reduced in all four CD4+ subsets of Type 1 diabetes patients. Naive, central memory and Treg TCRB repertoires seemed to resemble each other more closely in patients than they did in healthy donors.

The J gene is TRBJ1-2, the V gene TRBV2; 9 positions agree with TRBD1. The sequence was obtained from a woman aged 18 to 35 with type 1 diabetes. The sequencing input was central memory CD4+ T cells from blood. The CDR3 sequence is CASSPSTGGKGYTF. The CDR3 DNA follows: TGTGCCAGCAGCCCATCGACAGGGGGAAAGGGCTACACCTTC. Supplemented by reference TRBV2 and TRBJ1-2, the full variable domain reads EPEVTQTPSHQVTQMGQEVILRCVPISNHLYFYWYRQILGQKVEFLVSFYNNEISEKSEIFDDQFSVERPDGSNFTLKIRSTKLEDSAMYFCASSPSTGGKGYTFGSGTRLTVV.